This record concerns one T cell receptor (beta chain) sequence. This specimen belongs to a study of blood T cell repertoires in COVID-19. Across the whole study: The United States, Italy and Spain were the sources of the acute and convalescent COVID-19 samples.

The CDR3 has 13 residues. CDR1 is MGHDK and CDR2 is SYGVNS in the germline V gene. V dropped 8 bases and J dropped 3 bases, with 11 bases sitting between them. Only in-frame clones appear in the TCRdb table, and some are missing; sequencing was by immunoSEQ multiplex PCR. The profile shows around 46,000 clones, 60% to 80% of them singletons. Sequencing was done on a sample of peripheral blood. The receptor was isolated from a human donor with active or convalescent COVID-19. The donor label of this sample is uncertain. V is TRBV25-1 and J is TRBJ2-1, with TRBD2 as a possible D gene (6 bases). The CDR3 coding sequence is TGTGCCAGCCGCAGCGGGTTCTACAATGAGCAGTTCTTC. Translating it yields CASRSGFYNEQFF.